This T cell receptor (beta chain) was recovered during a study of T cell repertoires in cytomegalovirus infection. At the level of the study: Recently identified HLA-C-restricted and well-studied HLA-B-restricted CMV epitopes were used. CMV infection together with matching HLA type was indicated by public TCR beta signatures. Findings of the study overall: HLA-C-restricted TCR beta clonotypes specific for CMV led the ex vivo response. The cumulative frequency of public TCR beta families distinguished individuals who carried CMV together with the relevant HLA.

The CDR3 covers 12 residues. With 3 bases removed from V and 4 bases from J, the gap between germline ends came to 9 bases. CDR1 and CDR2 from the germline V gene are SQVTM and ANQGSEA. With regard to this clonotype: Its antigen is unknown.

Each CDR3 protein gets one entry after TCRdb re-called the reads with MiXCR. Of around 710,000 distinct CDR3 sequences in the sample, about 29% were seen once. The clonotype was recovered from a human donor in good health (CMV status not recorded). Some clones in this sample may be carry-over from other donors' samples. V and J are TRBV29-1 and TRBJ1-2; D unresolved. This specimen consisted of cultured CD8+ T cells from PBMCs, obtained from culture after CMV antigen stimulation. The CDR3 is CSVDRKVYGYTF. The CDR3 nucleotides read TGCAGCGTTGACCGCAAAGTCTATGGCTACACCTTC.